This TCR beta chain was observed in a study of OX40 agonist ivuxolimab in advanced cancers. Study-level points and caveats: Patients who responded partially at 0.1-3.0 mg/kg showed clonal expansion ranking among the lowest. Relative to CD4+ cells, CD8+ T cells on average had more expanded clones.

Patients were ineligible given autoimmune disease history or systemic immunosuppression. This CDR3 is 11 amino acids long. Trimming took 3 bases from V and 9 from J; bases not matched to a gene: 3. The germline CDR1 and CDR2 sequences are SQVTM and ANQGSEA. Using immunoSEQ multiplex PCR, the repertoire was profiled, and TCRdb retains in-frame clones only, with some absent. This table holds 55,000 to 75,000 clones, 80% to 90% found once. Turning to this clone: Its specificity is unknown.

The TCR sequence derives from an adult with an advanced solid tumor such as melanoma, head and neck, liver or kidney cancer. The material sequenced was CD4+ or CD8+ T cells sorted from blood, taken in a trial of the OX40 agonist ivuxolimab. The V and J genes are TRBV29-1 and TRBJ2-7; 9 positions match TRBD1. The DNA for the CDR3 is TGCAGCGTTGACGGGACAGGGCGGCAGTACTTC. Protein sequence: CSVDGTGRQYF.